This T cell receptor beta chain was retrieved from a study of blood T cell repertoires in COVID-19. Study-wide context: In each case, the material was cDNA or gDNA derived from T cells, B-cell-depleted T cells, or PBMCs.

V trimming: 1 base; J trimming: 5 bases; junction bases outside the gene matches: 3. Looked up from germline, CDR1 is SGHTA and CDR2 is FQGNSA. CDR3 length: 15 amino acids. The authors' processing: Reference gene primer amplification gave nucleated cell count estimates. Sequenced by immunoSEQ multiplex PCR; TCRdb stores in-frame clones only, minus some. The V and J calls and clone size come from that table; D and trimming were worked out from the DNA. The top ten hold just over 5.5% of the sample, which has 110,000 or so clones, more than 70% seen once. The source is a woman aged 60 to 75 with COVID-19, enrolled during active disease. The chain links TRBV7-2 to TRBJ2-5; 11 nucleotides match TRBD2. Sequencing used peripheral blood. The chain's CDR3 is CASSLVSGGAETQYF. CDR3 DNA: TGTGCCAGCAGCTTAGTTAGCGGGGGGGCGGAGACCCAGTACTTC.